Shown below are 8 T cell receptor beta chains from a single sample sequenced in a study of cytomegalovirus exposure and HLA in healthy donors. PCR was performed using 60 Vbeta and 13 Jbeta primers. Assay used: immunoSEQ multiplex PCR; TCRdb lists only in-frame clones, some missing. Of about 110,000 clones in the sample, around 77% are singletons; the top ten hold about 4.3%. Input material: PBMCs. The receptors come from a male donor in good health and CMV-seronegative.

V gene TRBV9 combines with J gene TRBJ2-2, with TRBD1 matching 7 bases. The V segment lost 4 bases and the J segment 0 bases; nucleotides outside the gene matches: 9. Germline V gene lookup returns CDR1 SGDLS and CDR2 YYNGEE. The CDR3 loop spans 17 amino acids. The CDR3, as DNA: TGTGCCAGCAGCACAAACCTAGACAGGGCGAACACCGGGGAGCTGTTTTTT. Its translation: CASSTNLDRANTGELFF.

This clone appeared a single time. This chain uses TRBV5-1 with TRBJ2-3, with 10 bases aligning to TRBD2. The CDR3 has 15 residues. V lost 5 bases and J lost 3; bases outside the gene matches: 6. Germline CDR1 and CDR2: SGHRS and YFSETQ. The CDR3 sequence is CASSLAAGGTDTQYF. The CDR3 DNA reads as TGCGCCAGCAGTCTAGCAGCGGGAGGGACAGATACGCAGTATTTT.

V usage is TRBV19 and J usage is TRBJ2-7; D is perhaps TRBD1 (5 bases). CDR3 length equals 13 residues. Per germline, CDR1 LNHDA and CDR2 SQIVND (reference sequence). The V gene lost 5 bases and the J gene lost 2 bases, with 10 bases spanning the gap. The DNA of the CDR3 is TGTGCCAGTAGTCGGACATTTGCCTACGAGCAGTACTTC. Amino acid sequence: CASSRTFAYEQYF.

V and J are TRBV15 and TRBJ2-7; 8 bases are a match to TRBD2. From germline, CDR1 is LNHNV and CDR2 YYDKDF (reference sequence). The CDR3 totals 15 residues. V lost 1 base to trimming and J lost 1 base; unmatched junction nucleotides: 3. In DNA, the CDR3 is TGTGCCACCAGCAGAGGGACTAGCCTATCCTACGAGCAGTACTTC. Protein sequence: CATSRGTSLSYEQYF. The entire variable domain, with the rest obtained from reference TRBV15 and TRBJ2-7, is as follows: DAMVIQNPRYQVTQFGKPVTLSCSQTLNHNVMYWYQQKSSQAPKLLFHYYDKDFNNEADTPDNFQSRRPNTSFCFLDIRSPGLGDTAMYLCATSRGTSLSYEQYFGPGTRLTVT.

The gene calls are TRBV11-2 and TRBJ2-1; 10 positions agree with TRBD2. Losses at the gene ends were 4 bases for V and 10 bases for J; bases not matched to a gene: 7. This CDR3 region has 14 residues. Germline values: CDR1 SGHAT, CDR2 FQNNGV. The CDR3 DNA sequence: TGTGCCAGCAGCTCGGGACTAGCGCCGGACGAGCAGTTCTTC. This gives the protein CASSSGLAPDEQFF. Complete variable domain (other parts from reference TRBV11-2 and TRBJ2-1): EAGVAQSPRYKIIEKRQSVAFWCNPISGHATLYWYQQILGQGPKLLIQFQNNGVVDDSQLPKDRFSAERLKGVDSTLKIQPAKLEDSAVYLCASSSGLAPDEQFFGPGTRLTVL.

The chain links TRBV19 to TRBJ2-7; tentatively, D is TRBD2 (5 bases). Trimming took off 4 bases at V and 4 bases at J, with 14 bases between the two ends. This CDR3 has 14 residues. CDR1 is LNHDA and CDR2 is SQIVND in the germline V gene (reference sequence). CDR3 nucleotides: TGTGCCAGTAGTACCCCGGTGGGAGAGTACGAGCAGTACTTC. Amino acid sequence: CASSTPVGEYEQYF.

The chain carries TRBV27 and TRBJ1-1; D possibly corresponds to TRBD1 (5 bases). The germline CDR1 and CDR2 sequences are MNHEY and SMNVEV (reference sequence). Trimming pared 4 bases from V and 4 bases from J, leaving 19 bases between. The CDR3 is 16 amino acids. CDR3 residues: CASSSRGLKFSTEAFF. The DNA of the CDR3 is TGTGCCAGCAGTTCACGGGGACTGAAATTTTCCACTGAAGCTTTCTTT.

V gene TRBV6-1 combines with J gene TRBJ1-2; no definite D call. V lost 7 bases and J 3 bases, leaving 6 bases between the germline ends. The CDR3 contains 11 residues. Germline V gives CDR1 MNHNS, CDR2 SASEGT. DNA for the CDR3: TGTGCCAGCAATCGTGACTATGGCTACACCTTC. This gives the protein CASNRDYGYTF.